The source of this T cell receptor (beta chain) is a study of T cell responses to AZD1222 COVID-19 vaccine (dated by TCRdb to the early 2020s). Study-level background: TCR sequencing was performed for roughly 250 trial participants, of whom about 200 were given two doses of AZD1222 and some 26 were given two doses of MenACWY control vaccine. Trial participants were enrolled into age subgroups of 18-55, 56-69 and 70-plus years, which contained 148, 28 and 57 TCR-sequenced participants, respectively.

The label giving this sample's time point can be read as: about 28 days (+/-7) after the second vaccine dose. AZD1222 recipients given second doses at about 4 weeks or at about 12 weeks were pooled, since spike-specific TCR depth and breadth were not found to differ between the two schedules. Samples from vaccinated people were obtained from the UK trials COV001 and COV002, which included a single-blind randomized controlled phase 2/3 trial of AZD1222 (ChAdOx1 nCoV-19) in healthy adults. For TCRbeta chain sequencing, PBMC samples from trial participants were taken at day 0 and at day 28 after the second dose. What the study reported, not specific to this receptor: Reportedly, almost half of the unique spike-specific TCRs recognized epitopes lying outside the regions that are mutated in the B.1.351 and B.1.1.7 variants. Because no day 14 peak-response samples were available, the repertoires could be characterized only after the peak T cell response. CD4 TCRs associated with the vaccine covered the entire spike protein, and the dominant responses were in regions 160-218 and 743-854. Conclusions about previously exposed vaccinees are limited because only 5 or 6 AZD1222 recipients were SARS-CoV-2 seropositive at baseline. In the small 56-69-year group, the increase in depth fell short of significance, most likely because of low power. Participants were mostly white British and included more females than males, and it was suggested by the authors that clonal diversity may have been underestimated. Spike-specific TCR breadth and depth rose significantly after two AZD1222 doses compared with day 0 and with MenACWY recipients.

The CDR3 regions of human TCRbeta chains were analyzed by immunosequencing. The published analysis was carried out like this. TCRs in the repertoires were compared against a reference library of SARS-CoV-2-specific TCRs that had been generated with the MIRA antigen-specificity platform. Breadth was defined as the fraction of unique TCRs that were SARS-CoV-2-associated, and depth was defined as the fraction of total T cells that were SARS-CoV-2-associated. Each spike-specific TCR was assigned to its reactive spike region and to a CD4 or CD8 class using the MIRA data. Log10-transformed breadth and depth values were compared by one-way ANOVA with Sidak's multiple comparisons tests. Imported from immuneACCESS, the table was reduced by TCRdb to in-frame sequences with V and J called. These copies leave out some clones; in studies compared against another copy, an unresolved V gene accounts for under half, and the cause of the remainder is not known. V, J and clone size reflect that table, while D and trimming were determined from the DNA. This sample comprises around 64,000 clones, about four fifths of them detected only once. Of the sample, 6.5% falls within the top ten clones.

As for this clone: Its binding antigen is unknown. Base quality data are lacking; no much larger clone is found one base away.

The junction shows trimming of 5 bases on V and 3 bases on J, plus 11 bases between the germline ends. The CDR3 runs 13 residues from the cysteine to the phenylalanine. Just the 39-base CDR3 DNA is kept, in frame starting at base 1. Sequencing was performed on peripheral blood, taken 28 days after the second AZD1222 dose. This receptor was taken from an adult who received the AZD1222 COVID-19 vaccine. Rearrangement joined TRBV12-3 or TRBV12-4 to TRBJ2-7; a tentative D match to TRBD1 spans 5 bases. The nucleotide sequence is TGTGCCAGCAGTACACAGGTTTTCTACGAGCAGTACTTC. Translated, this gives CASSTQVFYEQYF.